The 5 T cell receptor beta chains below all came from one sample that was sequenced in a study of T cell responses to AZD1222 COVID-19 vaccine. Assay: immunoSEQ multiplex PCR; the TCRdb copy retains only in-frame clones and omits some. The profile shows around 100,000 clones, around 96% of them singletons. The sample was peripheral blood, taken on day 0 of AZD1222 vaccination. Receptors were obtained from an adult in good health.

This chain connects TRBV19 to TRBJ1-3; 7 nucleotides align to TRBD1. J was trimmed by 0 bases and V by 7 bases; bases with no gene match: 12. Germline V gene sequence: CDR1 LNHDA, CDR2 SQIVND (reference sequence). The CDR3 length is 17 residues. In DNA form, the CDR3 reads TGTGCCAGTACTCAATTGGGGGACAGCTTCTCTGGAAACACCATATATTTT. Its translation: CASTQLGDSFSGNTIYF.

V gene TRBV7-9 combines with J gene TRBJ2-2; no reliable D call. Germline CDR1 is SEHNR and CDR2 is FQNEAQ (reference sequence). The CDR3 consists of 13 residues. Trimming took 4 bases from V and 5 from J, leaving 8 bases between them. CDR3 nucleotide sequence: TGTGCCAGCAGCTCGTCAGGAACCGGGGAGCTGTTTTTT. Amino acids: CASSSSGTGELFF.

The rearrangement links TRBV30 to TRBJ2-5; D not certain. V gave up 0 bases and J gave up 5 bases, with 10 bases separating them. The CDR3 contains 13 residues. Germline V CDR1 and CDR2: GTSNPN, SVGIG (reference sequence). CDR3 sequence (DNA): TGTGCCTGGAGTGTAATGCTTACGGAGACCCAGTACTTC. Protein product: CAWSVMLTETQYF.

The chain links TRBV7-3 to TRBJ1-2, with D possibly matching TRBD1 (6 bases). Germline V gene lookup returns CDR1 SGHTA and CDR2 FQGTGA. Trimming left V 3 bases short and J 7 bases short, with 18 bases between. This CDR3 region has 15 residues. The CDR3 region has the DNA TGTGCCAGCAGCTTCGATCCGCGGGGGGCGAGTGGCTACACCTTC. Protein product: CASSFDPRGASGYTF.

This sequence joins TRBV20-1 and TRBJ1-1; D perhaps matches TRBD1 (6 bases). The CDR3 has 11 amino acids. Germline V lookup: CDR1 DFQATT, CDR2 SNEGSKA (reference sequence). The CDR3 region is CGHRARTEAFF. In DNA form, the CDR3 reads TGCGGCCACAGGGCGCGAACTGAAGCTTTCTTT.